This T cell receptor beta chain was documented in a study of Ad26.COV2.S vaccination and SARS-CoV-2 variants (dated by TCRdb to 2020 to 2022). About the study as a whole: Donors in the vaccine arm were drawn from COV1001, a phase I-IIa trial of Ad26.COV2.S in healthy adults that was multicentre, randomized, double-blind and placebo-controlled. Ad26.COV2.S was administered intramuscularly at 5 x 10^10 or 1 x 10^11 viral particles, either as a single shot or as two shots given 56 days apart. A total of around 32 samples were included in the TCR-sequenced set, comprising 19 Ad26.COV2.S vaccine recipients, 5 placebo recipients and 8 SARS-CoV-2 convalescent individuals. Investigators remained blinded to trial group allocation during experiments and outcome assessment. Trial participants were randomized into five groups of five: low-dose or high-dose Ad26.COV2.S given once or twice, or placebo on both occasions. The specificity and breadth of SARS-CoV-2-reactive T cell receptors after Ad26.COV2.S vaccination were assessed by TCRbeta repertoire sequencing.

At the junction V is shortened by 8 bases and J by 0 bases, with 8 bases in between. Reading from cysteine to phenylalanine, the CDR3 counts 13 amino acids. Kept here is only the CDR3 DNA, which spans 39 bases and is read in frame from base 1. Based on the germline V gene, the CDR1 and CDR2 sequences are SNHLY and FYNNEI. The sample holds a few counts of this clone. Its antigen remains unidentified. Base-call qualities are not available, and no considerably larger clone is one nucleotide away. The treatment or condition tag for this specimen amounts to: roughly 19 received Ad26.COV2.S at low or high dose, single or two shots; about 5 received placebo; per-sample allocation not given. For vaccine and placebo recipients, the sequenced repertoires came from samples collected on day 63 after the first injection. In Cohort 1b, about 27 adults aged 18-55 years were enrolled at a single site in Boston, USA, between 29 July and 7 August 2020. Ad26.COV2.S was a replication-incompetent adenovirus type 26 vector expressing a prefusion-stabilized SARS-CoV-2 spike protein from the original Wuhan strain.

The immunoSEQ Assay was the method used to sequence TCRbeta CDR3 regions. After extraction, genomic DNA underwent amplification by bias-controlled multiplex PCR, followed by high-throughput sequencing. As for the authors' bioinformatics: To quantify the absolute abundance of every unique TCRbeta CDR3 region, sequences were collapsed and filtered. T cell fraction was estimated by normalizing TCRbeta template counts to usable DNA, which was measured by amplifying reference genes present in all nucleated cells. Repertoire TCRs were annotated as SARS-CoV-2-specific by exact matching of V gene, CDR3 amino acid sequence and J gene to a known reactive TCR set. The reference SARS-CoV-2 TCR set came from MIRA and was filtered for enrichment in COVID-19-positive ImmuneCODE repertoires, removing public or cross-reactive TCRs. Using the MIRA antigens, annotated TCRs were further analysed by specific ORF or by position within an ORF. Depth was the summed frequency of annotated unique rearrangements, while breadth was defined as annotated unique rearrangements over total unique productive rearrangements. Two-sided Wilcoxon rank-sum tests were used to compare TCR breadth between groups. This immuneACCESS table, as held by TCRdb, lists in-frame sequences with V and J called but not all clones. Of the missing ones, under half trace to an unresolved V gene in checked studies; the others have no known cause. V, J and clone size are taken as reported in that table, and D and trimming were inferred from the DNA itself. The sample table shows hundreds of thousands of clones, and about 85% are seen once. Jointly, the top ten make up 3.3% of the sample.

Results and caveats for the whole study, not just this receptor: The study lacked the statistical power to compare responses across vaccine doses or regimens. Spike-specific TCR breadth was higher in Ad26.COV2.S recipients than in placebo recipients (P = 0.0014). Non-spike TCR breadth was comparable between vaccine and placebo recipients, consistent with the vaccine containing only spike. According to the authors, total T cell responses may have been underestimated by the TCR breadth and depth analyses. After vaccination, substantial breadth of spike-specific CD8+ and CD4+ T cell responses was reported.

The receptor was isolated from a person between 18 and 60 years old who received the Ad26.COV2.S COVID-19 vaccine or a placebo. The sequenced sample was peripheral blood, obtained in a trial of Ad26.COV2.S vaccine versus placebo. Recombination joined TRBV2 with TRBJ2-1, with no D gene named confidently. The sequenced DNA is TGTGCCAGCGCCATTGCCTCCTACAATGAGCAGTTCTTC. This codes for CASAIASYNEQFF.